The source of this TCR beta chain is a study of identical twins. V lost 1 base, J lost 0 bases, and 11 bases lay in between. The CDR3 runs to 16 residues. Germline V lookup: CDR1 SGHTA, CDR2 FQGNSA. TCRdb redid the calling of the 5' RACE reads with MiXCR, one entry per CDR3 protein. The table records some 200,000 distinct CDR3 sequences, more than 6.5% of them present only once. In its sample, this clonotype was seen many times. These same data were also listed under a study on yellow fever vaccine responses in identical twins.

The chain links TRBV7-2 to TRBJ2-3, with D possibly called TRBD1 or TRBD2 (6 bases each). The sample was memory (CD45RO+) T cells sorted from blood. This receptor was identified in a woman aged 18 to 35 in good health. The CDR3 nucleotides are TGTGCCAGCAGCTTAGTCCCGGGGGCAAGCACAGATACGCAGTATTTT. It yields the protein CASSLVPGASTDTQYF.